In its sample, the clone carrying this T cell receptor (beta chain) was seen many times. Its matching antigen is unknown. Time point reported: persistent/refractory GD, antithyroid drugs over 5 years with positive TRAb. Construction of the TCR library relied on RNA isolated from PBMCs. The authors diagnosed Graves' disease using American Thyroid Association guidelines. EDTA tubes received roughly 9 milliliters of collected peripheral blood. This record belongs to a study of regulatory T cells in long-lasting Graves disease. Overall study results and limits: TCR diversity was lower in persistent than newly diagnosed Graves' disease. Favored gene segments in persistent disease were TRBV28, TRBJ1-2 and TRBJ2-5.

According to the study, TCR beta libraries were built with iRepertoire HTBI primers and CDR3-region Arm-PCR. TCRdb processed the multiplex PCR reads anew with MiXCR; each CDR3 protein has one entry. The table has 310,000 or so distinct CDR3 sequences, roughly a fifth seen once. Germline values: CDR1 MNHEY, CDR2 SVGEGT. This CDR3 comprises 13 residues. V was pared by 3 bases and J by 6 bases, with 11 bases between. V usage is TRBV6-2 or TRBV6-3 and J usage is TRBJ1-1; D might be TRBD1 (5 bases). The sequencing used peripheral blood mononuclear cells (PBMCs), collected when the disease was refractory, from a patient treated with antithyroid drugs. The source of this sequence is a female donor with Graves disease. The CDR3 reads CASSYWGTAEAFF. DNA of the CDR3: TGTGCCAGCAGTTATTGGGGGACGGCTGAAGCTTTCTTT.